This is a list of T cell receptor beta chains from one sample in a study of T-cell reconstitution after alpha-beta-depleted transplantation in children. One entry per CDR3 protein, called by TCRdb with MiXCR from the PCR reads. The sample holds about 140,000 distinct CDR3 sequences, 8.8% seen once. The sample was PBMCs, mostly from graft donor cells, taken 180 days after TCRalphabeta/CD19-depleted stem cell transplant. These receptors were taken from a female patient aged 2-9 years who had a stem cell transplant for congenital amegakaryocytic thrombocytopenia, so the T cells may come from the graft donor. Both conserved end residues are part of each CDR3. Fields, in order: J gene, clone size, D gene, V gene, CDR3 DNA, CDR3 protein. The D gene is left open where the match is weak. Only part of the rows carry a size: once, few, many, or a class if the clone is expanded.

TRBJ2-1 | medium-sized | . | TRBV5-1 | TGCGCCAGCAGCCCTAGTCAGGGCTCCTACAATGAGCAGTTCTTC | CASSPSQGSYNEQFF
TRBJ2-1 | many | . | TRBV14 | TGTGCCAGCAGCCAAGATCAAGGAAATGAGCAGTTCTTC | CASSQDQGNEQFF
TRBJ1-5 | many | . | TRBV7-2 | TGTGCCAGCAGCTTAGGGACGGGGAATCAGCCCCAGCATTTT | CASSLGTGNQPQHF
TRBJ2-1 | many | . | TRBV11-2 | TGTGCCAGCAGCCCGACCGGGACTCCTTACCTCCTTTACAATGAGCAGTTCTTC | CASSPTGTPYLLYNEQFF
TRBJ1-1 | many | . | TRBV29-1 | TGCAGCCCCGCCAGGGGTGAGGGCACTGAAGCTTTCTTT | CSPARGEGTEAFF
TRBJ1-2 | many | . | TRBV7-9 | TGTGCCAGCAGCCTCTCAGGGATTAACTATGGCTACACCTTC | CASSLSGINYGYTF
TRBJ2-1 | many | . | TRBV6-2/TRBV6-3 | TGTGCCAGCAGCGCAGCATACTGGGGCAATGAGCAGTTCTTC | CASSAAYWGNEQFF
TRBJ1-4 | many | TRBD1 | TRBV5-1 | TGCGCCAGCAGCCGCTCACAGGGGATTGCGGAAAAACTGTTTTTT | CASSRSQGIAEKLFF
TRBJ2-7 | many | . | TRBV28 | TGTGCCAGCAAAGATCTGCTGTCCTACGAGCAGTACTTC | CASKDLLSYEQYF
TRBJ2-1 | many | . | TRBV4-1 | TGCGCCAGCAGCCAAGAAGGGGACTTGGCCGTGGGAGAGCAGTTCTTC | CASSQEGDLAVGEQFF
TRBJ2-3 | . | . | TRBV20-1 | TGCCACCTCGATAGCGGAAGCACAGATACGCAGTATTTT | CHLDSGSTDTQYF
TRBJ2-7 | . | . | TRBV5-1 | TGCGCCAGCAGCTTAACCCGGACGTCTAACTCCTACGAGCAGTACTTC | CASSLTRTSNSYEQYF
TRBJ2-7 | . | . | TRBV2 | TGTGCCAGCAGTGAAAGGTTCATGCAGGGGCCCTTATTC | CASSERFMQGPLF
TRBJ2-2 | medium-sized | . | TRBV12-3/TRBV12-4 | TGTGCCAGCGGCCAGGGGCGACAGAACACCGGGGAGCTGTTTTTT | CASGQGRQNTGELFF
TRBJ1-6 | few | . | TRBV20-1 | TGCAGTGCTAGAGCAGAGTACTATAATTCACCCCTCCACTTT | CSARAEYYNSPLHF
TRBJ2-2 | many | TRBD2 | TRBV5-1 | TGCGCCAGCAGCCGGGGGGACACCGGGGAGCTGTTTTTT | CASSRGDTGELFF
TRBJ2-6 | . | TRBD1 | TRBV27 | TGTGCCAGCAGCCGGGACAGCTACTACAACGTCCTGACTTTC | CASSRDSYYNVLTF
TRBJ2-7 | few | . | TRBV12-3/TRBV12-4 | TGTGCCAGCAGCTCCAGGAACGACAGGCGTGCGTACGAGCAGTACTTC | CASSSRNDRRAYEQYF
TRBJ2-7 | . | . | TRBV20-1 | TGCAGTGCTAGAGATCCTTTTCTAGCAGCAGCTTACGAGCAGTACTTC | CSARDPFLAAAYEQYF
TRBJ1-5 | few | . | TRBV7-2 | TGTGCCGTCGGGGGCGCGAGTCAGCCCCAGCATTTT | CAVGGASQPQHF
TRBJ2-5 | many | . | TRBV10-3 | TGTGCCATCAGTGAGGACAGTTTCCAAGAGACCCAGTACTTC | CAISEDSFQETQYF
TRBJ2-2 | . | TRBD2 | TRBV7-9 | TGTGCCAGCAGCTTAGGACTAGCGGGAGTTGACACCGGGGAGCTGTTTTTT | CASSLGLAGVDTGELFF
TRBJ2-7 | few | . | TRBV10-3 | TGTGCCATCACCCATGCCCTATTCTCCTACGAGCAGTACTTC | CAITHALFSYEQYF
TRBJ1-2 | many | . | TRBV5-1 | TGCGCCAGCAGCTTGGATCTAGGAGCGAACTATGGCTACACCTTC | CASSLDLGANYGYTF
TRBJ2-7 | few | . | TRBV7-9 | TGTGCCAGCAGCTTACTTACGGCCTACGAGCAGTACTTC | CASSLLTAYEQYF
TRBJ1-6 | . | TRBD1 | TRBV20-1 | TGCAGTGCTAGCCAGGGACAGATTAATTCACCCCTCCACTTT | CSASQGQINSPLHF
TRBJ2-5 | many | . | TRBV24-1 | TGTGCCACCAGTGATTGGGGGGAGACCCAGTACTTC | CATSDWGETQYF
TRBJ2-2 | . | . | TRBV27 | TGTGCCAGCAGTTTATGGCCGGGGGCCCTCACCGGGGAGCTGTTTTTT | CASSLWPGALTGELFF
TRBJ2-1 | many | TRBD2 | TRBV5-1 | TGCGCCAGCAGCTTGGAATGGTGGGGACTAGGTTCCTCCTACAATGAGCAGTTCTTC | CASSLEWWGLGSSYNEQFF
TRBJ2-1 | . | TRBD2 | TRBV20-1 | TGCAGTGCTAGAGATAAGAGCGGGAGAAGGGTTGAGCAGTTCTTC | CSARDKSGRRVEQFF
TRBJ2-7 | . | . | TRBV7-2 | TGTGCCAGCAGCTTAGCTGGCGCCCTCTCCTACGAGCAGTACTTC | CASSLAGALSYEQYF
TRBJ2-2 | . | . | TRBV5-1 | TGCGCCAGCAGCCCCTTTGACACCGGGGAGCTGTTTTTT | CASSPFDTGELFF
TRBJ2-7 | . | . | TRBV11-3 | TGTGCCAGCAGCTTAGCGGGCAGACCCTACGAGCAGTACTTC | CASSLAGRPYEQYF
TRBJ2-7 | many | TRBD1 | TRBV28 | TGTGCCAGCAGTTTATACATAGGGTCCGGGACAGCCTCCTACGAGCAGTACTTC | CASSLYIGSGTASYEQYF
TRBJ2-7 | many | TRBD1 | TRBV5-1 | TGCGCCAGCAGGTGGGGGACAGGATTCACCTACGAGCAGTACTTC | CASRWGTGFTYEQYF
TRBJ2-1 | many | . | TRBV29-1 | TGCAGCGTTGACCCGGGCCCCCTTAACAATGAGCAGTTCTTC | CSVDPGPLNNEQFF
TRBJ1-3 | few | . | TRBV3-1 | TGTGCCAGCAGCCAAGAAGTGGTTCCTGGAAACACCATATATTTT | CASSQEVVPGNTIYF
TRBJ2-7 | many | . | TRBV29-1 | TGCAGCGTTGGGGACTTTTCCTACGAGCAGTACTTC | CSVGDFSYEQYF
TRBJ1-5 | few | . | TRBV5-8 | TGTGCCAGCAGCTTGACGGAGTGGCAGCCCCAGCATTTT | CASSLTEWQPQHF
TRBJ2-7 | many | . | TRBV25-1 | TGTGCCAGCAGTGAATACCGGGGATACGAGCAGTACTTC | CASSEYRGYEQYF
TRBJ1-2 | many | . | TRBV30 | TGTGCCTGGAGTCTGAGGACAGCCGCCAATGGCTACACCTTC | CAWSLRTAANGYTF
TRBJ2-7 | many | TRBD1 | TRBV28 | TGTGCCAGCAGGCCGACAGGGGGGACCTACGAGCAGTACTTC | CASRPTGGTYEQYF
TRBJ2-5 | . | . | TRBV30 | TGTGCCTGGAGTTTTGGGTTCGGGACCCAGTACTTC | CAWSFGFGTQYF
TRBJ2-1 | many | . | TRBV20-1 | TGCAGTGCCTCGGGGGTCTCCTACAATGAGCAGTTCTTC | CSASGVSYNEQFF
TRBJ2-3 | many | . | TRBV5-1 | TGCGCCAGCAGTCTCGCCACAGATACGCAGTATTTT | CASSLATDTQYF
TRBJ2-6 | . | TRBD2 | TRBV12-3/TRBV12-4 | TGTGCCAGCAGCTCGGCGGGGCGGGAGTGGTCTGGGGCCAACGTCCTGACTTTC | CASSSAGREWSGANVLTF
TRBJ2-7 | many | . | TRBV7-9 | TGTGCCAGCAGCTTTTCAGAAACACTATCCTCCTACGAGCAGTACTTC | CASSFSETLSSYEQYF
TRBJ2-7 | few | . | TRBV5-1 | TGCGCCAGCAGCGAGAGGCAGGGGTTGAGGGAGCAGTACTTC | CASSERQGLREQYF
TRBJ1-4 | many | . | TRBV5-1 | TGCGCCAGCAGCTTGGGAGGCCAGGAAAAACTGTTTTTT | CASSLGGQEKLFF
TRBJ2-5 | . | . | TRBV18 | TGTGCCAGCTCACCACTCCGGGGTCAAGAGACCCAGTACTTC | CASSPLRGQETQYF
TRBJ2-2 | few | TRBD1 | TRBV20-1 | TGCAGTGCTAGAGACCCGGACAGGGGGTGGGCGGGAGGCACCGGGGAGCTGTTTTTT | CSARDPDRGWAGGTGELFF
TRBJ1-1 | . | . | TRBV20-1 | TGCAGTGCTGCCGGGACAACGAACACTGAAGCTTTCTTT | CSAAGTTNTEAFF
TRBJ1-1 | many | . | TRBV28 | TGTGCCAGCTCAGAAACCGGGCGTATGAACACTGAAGCTTTCTTT | CASSETGRMNTEAFF
TRBJ1-2 | few | . | TRBV6-2/TRBV6-3 | TGTGCCAGCAGTTACGTTCGAGACTATGGCTACACCTTC | CASSYVRDYGYTF
TRBJ1-3 | many | . | TRBV5-1 | TGCGCCAGCAGCTTGCAAGGACAGTTGGGAAACACCATATATTTT | CASSLQGQLGNTIYF